This entry concerns a single TCR beta chain. Its antigen is not known. This table comes from immunoSEQ multiplex PCR, and its TCRdb copy is limited to in-frame clones, with some not included. Among 35,000 to 45,000 clones, around 75% were seen once, and the ten largest hold about a third. Trimming stripped 4 bases from V and 8 bases from J, with 17 bases between. CDR1 is SGHDN and CDR2 is FVKESK in the germline V gene. The CDR3 length is 14 residues. These data belong to a study of vaccination effects on CD4 cells after COVID-19. Study conclusions and caveats: Convalescent post-vaccine spike-reactive clones were mostly newly vaccine-induced.

Before sequencing, viral peptide pools were used by the ViraFEST assay to expand antigen-specific CD4+ T cells. Isolating CD4+ T cells followed more than eight days of culture. A PCR test confirmed that the person had SARS-CoV-2 infection between March and December 2020. The culture medium for 2 million or so PBMC per well included about 9 IU/ml IL-2 and about 9.9 ug/ml peptides. Days 3 and 7 were when half the medium was replaced with IL-2 medium. The rearrangement links TRBV14 to TRBJ1-2, with D unresolved. Source: CD4+ T cells from PBMCs cultured with a peptide pool, taken before COVID-19 vaccination. The TCR originated in a human donor who had a prior SARS-CoV-2 infection. DNA of the CDR3: TGTGCCAGCAGCCTTGACCCTGGATTAAGGGGCTACACCTTC. This gives the protein CASSLDPGLRGYTF.